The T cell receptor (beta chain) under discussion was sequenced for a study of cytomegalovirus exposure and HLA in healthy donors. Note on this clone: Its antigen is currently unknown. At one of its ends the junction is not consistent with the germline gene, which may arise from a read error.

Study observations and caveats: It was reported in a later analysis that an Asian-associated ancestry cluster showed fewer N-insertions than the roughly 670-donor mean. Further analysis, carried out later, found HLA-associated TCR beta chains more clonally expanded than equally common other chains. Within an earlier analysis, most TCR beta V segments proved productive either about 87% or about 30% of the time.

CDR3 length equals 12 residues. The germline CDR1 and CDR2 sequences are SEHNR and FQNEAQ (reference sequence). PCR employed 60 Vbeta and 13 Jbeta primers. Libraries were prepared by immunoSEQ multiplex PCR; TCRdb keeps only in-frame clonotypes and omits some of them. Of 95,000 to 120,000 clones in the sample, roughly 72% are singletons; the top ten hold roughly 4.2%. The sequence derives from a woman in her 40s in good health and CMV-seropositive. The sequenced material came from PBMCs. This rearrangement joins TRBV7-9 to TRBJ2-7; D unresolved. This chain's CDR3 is CASRLGVGEQYF. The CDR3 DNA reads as TGTGCCAGCAGATTAGGAGTCGGGGAGCAGTACTTC.